The next 9 T cell receptor beta chains were all read from a single sample in a study of blood T cells in healthy people across ages (dated by TCRdb to 2014 to 2015). The method was 5' RACE. TCRdb lists the instrument as Illumina HiSeq 2500. The second PCR ran for roughly 6 to 11 cycles and used a J-beta primer mix along with a sample-barcoded 5' primer. In-frame beta chains were kept once TCRdb had trimmed the public reads at Q25 with fastp and called clones with MiXCR. One record per CDR3 amino acid sequence lists the most common genes and DNA. Recorded for this sample are over 1,200,000 distinct CDR3 sequences; around 59% of them occurred a single time. The ten largest clones take up under 8.5% of the sample. The sample was blood. The receptors derive from a man aged 18 to 29 in good health.

J is TRBJ2-2 and V is TRBV20-1; unclear D gene. Trimming took off 0 bases at V and 0 bases at J, with 17 bases between the two ends. This CDR3 comprises 18 residues. Germline CDR1 reads DFQATT; CDR2 reads SNEGSKA (reference sequence). CDR3 amino acids: CSARDPNGRIANTGELFF. The CDR3, as DNA: TGCAGTGCTAGAGACCCGAATGGACGCATCGCGAACACCGGGGAGCTGTTTTTT.

Details on this clonotype: At one boundary the junction diverges from the germline segment, which might be a read error. This rearrangement joins TRBV20-1 to TRBJ2-3; perhaps TRBD2 as D (6 bases). Germline lookup yields CDR1 DFQATT and CDR2 SNEGSKA (reference sequence). The CDR3 has 15 amino acids. In DNA, the CDR3 is TGCGGTGCTAGACGACTAGTCGACAGCACAGATACGCAGTATTTT. Amino acid sequence: CGARRLVDSTDTQYF.

The chain carries TRBV12-3 or TRBV12-4 and TRBJ1-3, with D hard to call. V was cut by 7 bases and J by 1 base, with 11 bases left in between. This CDR3 contains 14 residues. Written as DNA, the CDR3 is TGTGCCAGCACCCACCAGGCATCTGGAAACACCATATATTTT. It translates to CASTHQASGNTIYF.

The sample holds one count of this clonotype. This rearrangement joins TRBV6-4 to TRBJ2-2; TRBD2 matches 7 bases. Looked up from germline, CDR1 is MRHNA and CDR2 is SNTAGT. After removal of 6 bases from V and 4 bases from J, the junction contained 5 bases not matched to a gene. This CDR3 spans 14 amino acids. The DNA of the CDR3 is TGTGCCAGCAGACTACTAGCGTCCACCGGGGAGCTGTTTTTT. This codes for CASRLLASTGELFF.

The chain is built from TRBV9 and TRBJ2-5; D remains ambiguous. The last part of the DNA fits TRBJ2-7 better; the J call may be wrong. CDR1 is SGDLS, CDR2 YYNGEE, per germline. The CDR3 runs 16 residues. The CDR3 coding sequence is TGTGCCAGCAGCGTAGCCGCCGGGTCCACCCTCTACGAGCAGTACTTC. Translated: CASSVAAGSTLYEQYF.

This clonotype was counted a single time. V and J are TRBV13 and TRBJ2-1; D not certain. V dropped 0 bases and J dropped 4 bases, with 10 bases sitting between them. Germline V CDR1 and CDR2: PRHDT, FYEKMQ (reference sequence). The CDR3 has 15 amino acids. The DNA for the CDR3 is TGTGCCAGCAGCTTAGGACCCCAGGCATACAATGAGCAGTTCTTC. Encoded protein: CASSLGPQAYNEQFF.

Regarding this clonotype: The junction differs from germline at one of its ends, possibly a read error. The chain uses TRBV28 and TRBJ1-6; D perhaps matches TRBD1 (5 bases). In germline, CDR1 is MDHEN, CDR2 SYDVKM. The CDR3 runs 15 residues. CDR3 sequence (DNA): TGTACCAGCACTCGCCGCGGGACTAAGACTGTCCCCCTCCACTTT. It is translated as CTSTRRGTKTVPLHF. Full variable domain (remainder filled in from reference TRBV28 and TRBJ1-6): DVKVTQSSRYLVKRTGEKVFLECVQDMDHENMFWYRQDPGLGLRLIYFSYDVKMKEKGDIPEGYSVSREKKERFSLILESASTNQTSMYLCTSTRRGTKTVPLHFGNGTRLTVT.

The V gene is TRBV29-1, the J gene TRBJ2-6; D tentatively fits TRBD1 or TRBD2 (5 bases each). The CDR3 consists of 16 residues. From germline, CDR1 is SQVTM and CDR2 ANQGSEA. The V end was cut by 8 bases, the J end by 4 bases, with 21 bases between. DNA of the CDR3: TGCAGCATTCGAGGGCTCGGCTGGGACGGGGCCAACGTCCTGACTTTC. Its translation is CSIRGLGWDGANVLTF.

The rearrangement links TRBV5-6 to TRBJ2-5, with 13 positions matching TRBD2. TRBJ2-7 explains the end of the DNA better; the J call may be wrong. The germline CDR1 and CDR2 sequences are SGHDT and YYEEEE. The CDR3 spans 18 residues. CDR3 residues: CASSFLKLRTSGSGEQYF. In DNA form, the CDR3 reads TGTGCCAGCAGCTTCCTAAAACTACGGACTAGCGGGAGCGGCGAGCAGTACTTC.